One and the same sample provided the 3 T cell receptor beta chains below, sequenced in a study of cytomegalovirus exposure and HLA in healthy donors. The PCR used 60 Vbeta and 13 Jbeta primers. Using immunoSEQ multiplex PCR, the repertoire was profiled, and TCRdb retains in-frame clones only, with some absent. This sample's table has about 160,000 clones. The specimen was PBMCs. Receptor source: a woman aged 50 to 60 in good health and CMV-seronegative.

This chain joins TRBV9 and TRBJ1-6; 7 bases are shared with TRBD1. This CDR3 is built from 16 residues. V lost 0 bases to trimming and J lost 13 bases; unmatched junction nucleotides: 13. Germline V lookup: CDR1 SGDLS, CDR2 YYNGEE. The CDR3 loop reads CASSVGSGTEFNPLHF. The DNA of the CDR3 is TGTGCCAGCAGCGTAGGATCCGGGACAGAATTCAACCCCCTCCACTTT.

The chain carries TRBV5-8 and TRBJ2-7; D is possibly TRBD1 (6 bases). CDR1 is SGHTS and CDR2 is YDEGEE in the germline V gene. The ends were cut back, 3 bases at V and 2 bases at J, with 9 bases in the middle. This CDR3 has 13 residues. The CDR3, as DNA: TGTGCCAGCAGCTACGGACAGACCTACGAGCAGTACTTC. Translating it yields CASSYGQTYEQYF.

The gene calls are TRBV4-1 and TRBJ1-3, with a possible D match to TRBD1 (5 bases). With 0 bases removed from V and 7 bases from J, the gap between germline ends came to 16 bases. The CDR3 sequence is 16 residues long. Germline assignment: CDR1 MGHRA and CDR2 YSYEKL. For the CDR3, the DNA is TGCGCCAGCAGCCAAGATAAGCAGACAGACTCTAACACCATATATTTT. It codes for CASSQDKQTDSNTIYF.